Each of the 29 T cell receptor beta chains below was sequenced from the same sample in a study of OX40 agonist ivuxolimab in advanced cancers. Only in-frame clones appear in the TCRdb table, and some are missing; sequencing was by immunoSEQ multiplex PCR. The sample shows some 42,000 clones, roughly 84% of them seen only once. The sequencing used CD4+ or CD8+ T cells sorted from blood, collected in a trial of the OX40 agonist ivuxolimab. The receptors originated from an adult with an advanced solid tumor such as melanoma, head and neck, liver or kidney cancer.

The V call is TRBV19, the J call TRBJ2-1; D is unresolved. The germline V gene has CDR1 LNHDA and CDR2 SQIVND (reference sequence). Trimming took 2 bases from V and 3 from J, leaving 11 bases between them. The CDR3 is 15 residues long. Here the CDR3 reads CASSINPPSYNEQFF. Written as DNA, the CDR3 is TGTGCCAGTAGTATAAACCCCCCGAGCTACAATGAGCAGTTCTTC.

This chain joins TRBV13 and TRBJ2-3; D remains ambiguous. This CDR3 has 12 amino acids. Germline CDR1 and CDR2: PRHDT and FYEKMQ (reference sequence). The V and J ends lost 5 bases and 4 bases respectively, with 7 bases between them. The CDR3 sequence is CASSPEADTQYF. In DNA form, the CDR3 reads TGTGCCAGCAGCCCCGAGGCAGATACGCAGTATTTT.

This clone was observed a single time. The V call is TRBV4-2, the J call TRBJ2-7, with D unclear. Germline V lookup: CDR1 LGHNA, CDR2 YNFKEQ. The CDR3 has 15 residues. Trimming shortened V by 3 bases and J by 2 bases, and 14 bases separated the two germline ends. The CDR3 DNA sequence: TGTGCCAGCAGCCAGCCCGAGGAGTACCCCTACGAGCAGTACTTC. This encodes CASSQPEEYPYEQYF.

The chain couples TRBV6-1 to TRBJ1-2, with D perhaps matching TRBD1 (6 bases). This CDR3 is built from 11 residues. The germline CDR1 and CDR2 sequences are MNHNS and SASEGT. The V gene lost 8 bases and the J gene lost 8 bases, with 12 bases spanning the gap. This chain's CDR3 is CASLGTLGYTF. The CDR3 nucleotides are TGTGCCAGCCTCGGGACATTGGGCTACACCTTC.

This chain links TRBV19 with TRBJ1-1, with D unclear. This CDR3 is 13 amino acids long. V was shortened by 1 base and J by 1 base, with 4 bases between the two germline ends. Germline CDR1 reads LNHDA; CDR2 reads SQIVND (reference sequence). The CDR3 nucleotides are TGTGCCAGTAGTATAGGACCGAACACTGAAGCTTTCTTT. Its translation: CASSIGPNTEAFF.

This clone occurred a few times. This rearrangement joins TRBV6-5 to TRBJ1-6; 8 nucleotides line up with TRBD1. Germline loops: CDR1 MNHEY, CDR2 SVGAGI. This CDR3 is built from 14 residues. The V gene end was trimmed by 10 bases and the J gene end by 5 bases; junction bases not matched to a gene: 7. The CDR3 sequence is CATAPGQDNSPLHF. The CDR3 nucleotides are TGTGCCACCGCGCCGGGACAGGATAATTCACCCCTCCACTTT.

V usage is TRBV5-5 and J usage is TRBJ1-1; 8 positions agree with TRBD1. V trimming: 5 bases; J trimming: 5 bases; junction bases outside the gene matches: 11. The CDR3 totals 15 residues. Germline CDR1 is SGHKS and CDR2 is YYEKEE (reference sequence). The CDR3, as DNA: TGTGCCAGCAGTCACAGGGGGGACCCCCAAACTGAAGCTTTCTTT. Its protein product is CASSHRGDPQTEAFF. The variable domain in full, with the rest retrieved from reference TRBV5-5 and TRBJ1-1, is DAGVTQSPTHLIKTRGQQVTLRCSPISGHKSVSWYQQVLGQGPQFIFQYYEKEERGRGNFPDRFSARQFPNYSSELNVNALLLGDSALYLCASSHRGDPQTEAFFGQGTRLTVV.

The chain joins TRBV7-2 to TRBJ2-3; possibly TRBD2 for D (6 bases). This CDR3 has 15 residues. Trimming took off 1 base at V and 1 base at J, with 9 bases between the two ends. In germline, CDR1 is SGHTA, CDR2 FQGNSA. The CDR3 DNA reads TGTGCCAGCAGCTTAGGGTGGGGGGGCACAGATACGCAGTATTTT. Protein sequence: CASSLGWGGTDTQYF.

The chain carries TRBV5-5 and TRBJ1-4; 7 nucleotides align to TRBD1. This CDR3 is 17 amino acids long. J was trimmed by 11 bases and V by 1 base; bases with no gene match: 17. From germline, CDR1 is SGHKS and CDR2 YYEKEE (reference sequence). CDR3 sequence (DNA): TGTGCCAGCAGCTTGAAACCGGGACAGACCTCTCCCGGTAAACTGTTTTTT. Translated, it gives CASSLKPGQTSPGKLFF.

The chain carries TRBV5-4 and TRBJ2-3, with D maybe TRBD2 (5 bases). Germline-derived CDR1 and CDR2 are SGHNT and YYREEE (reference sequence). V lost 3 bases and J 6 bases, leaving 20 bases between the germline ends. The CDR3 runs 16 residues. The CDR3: CASSSGSTLGKDTQYF. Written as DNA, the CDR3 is TGTGCCAGCAGCTCGGGATCTACGCTAGGCAAGGATACGCAGTATTTT. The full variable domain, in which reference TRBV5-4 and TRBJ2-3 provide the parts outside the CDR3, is ETGVTQSPTHLIKTRGQQVTLRCSSQSGHNTVSWYQQALGQGPQFIFQYYREEENGRGNFPPRFSGLQFPNYSSELNVNALELDDSALYLCASSSGSTLGKDTQYFGPGTRLTVL.

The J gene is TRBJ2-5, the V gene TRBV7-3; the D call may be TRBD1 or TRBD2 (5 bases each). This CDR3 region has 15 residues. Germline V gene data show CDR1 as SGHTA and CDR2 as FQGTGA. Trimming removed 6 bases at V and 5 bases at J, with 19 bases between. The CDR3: CASRLSGRDGETQYF. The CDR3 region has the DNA TGTGCCAGCAGGTTGAGCGGCAGGGATGGCGAGACCCAGTACTTC.

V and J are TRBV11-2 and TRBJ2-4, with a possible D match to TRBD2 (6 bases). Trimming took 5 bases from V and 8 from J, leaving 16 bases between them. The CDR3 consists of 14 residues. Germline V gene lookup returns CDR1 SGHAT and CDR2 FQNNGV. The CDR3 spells CASSLWREEDIQYF. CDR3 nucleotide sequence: TGTGCCAGCAGCCTTTGGAGGGAAGAGGACATTCAGTACTTC.

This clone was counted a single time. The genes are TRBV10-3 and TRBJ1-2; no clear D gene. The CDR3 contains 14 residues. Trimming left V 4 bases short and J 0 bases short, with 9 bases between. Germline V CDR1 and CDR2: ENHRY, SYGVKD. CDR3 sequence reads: CAISGSDSNYGYTF. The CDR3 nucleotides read TGTGCCATCAGTGGGTCCGATTCTAACTATGGCTACACCTTC.

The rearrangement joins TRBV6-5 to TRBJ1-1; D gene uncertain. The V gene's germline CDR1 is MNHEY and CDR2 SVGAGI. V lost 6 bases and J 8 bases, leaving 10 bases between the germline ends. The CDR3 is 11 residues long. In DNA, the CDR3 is TGTGCCAGCAGCTCCTGGGCAGAAGCTTTCTTT. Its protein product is CASSSWAEAFF.

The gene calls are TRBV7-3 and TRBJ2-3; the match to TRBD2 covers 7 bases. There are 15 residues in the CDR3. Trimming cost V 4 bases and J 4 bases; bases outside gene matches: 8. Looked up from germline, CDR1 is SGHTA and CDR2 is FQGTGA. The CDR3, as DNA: TGTGCCAGCAGCTCCGATGGGGGGGATTCAGATACGCAGTATTTT. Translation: CASSSDGGDSDTQYF.

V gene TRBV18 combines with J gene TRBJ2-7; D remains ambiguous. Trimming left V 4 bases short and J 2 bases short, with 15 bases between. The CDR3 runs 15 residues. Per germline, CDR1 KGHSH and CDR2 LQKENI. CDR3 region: CASSRAEDRTYEQYF. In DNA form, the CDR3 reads TGTGCCAGCTCACGGGCGGAAGACCGAACCTACGAGCAGTACTTC.

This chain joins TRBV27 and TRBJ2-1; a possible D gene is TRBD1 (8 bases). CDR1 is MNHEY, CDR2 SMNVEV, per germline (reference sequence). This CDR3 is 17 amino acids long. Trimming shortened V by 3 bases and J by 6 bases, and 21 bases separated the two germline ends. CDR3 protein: CASSFLLGQGGGNEQFF. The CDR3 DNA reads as TGTGCCAGCAGTTTCCTACTCGGACAGGGAGGGGGCAATGAGCAGTTCTTC.

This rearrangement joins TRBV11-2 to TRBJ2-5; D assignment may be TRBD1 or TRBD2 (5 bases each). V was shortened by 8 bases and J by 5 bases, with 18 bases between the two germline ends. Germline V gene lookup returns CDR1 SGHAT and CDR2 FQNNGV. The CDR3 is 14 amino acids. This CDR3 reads CASQEHRWGETQYF. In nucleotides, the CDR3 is TGTGCCAGCCAAGAGCATCGTTGGGGGGAGACCCAGTACTTC.

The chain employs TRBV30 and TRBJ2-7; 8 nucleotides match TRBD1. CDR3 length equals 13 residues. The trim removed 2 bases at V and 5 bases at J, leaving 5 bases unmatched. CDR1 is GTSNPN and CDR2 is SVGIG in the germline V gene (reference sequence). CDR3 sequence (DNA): TGTGCCTGGAGTAGGACAGGGTCCCACGAGCAGTACTTC. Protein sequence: CAWSRTGSHEQYF.

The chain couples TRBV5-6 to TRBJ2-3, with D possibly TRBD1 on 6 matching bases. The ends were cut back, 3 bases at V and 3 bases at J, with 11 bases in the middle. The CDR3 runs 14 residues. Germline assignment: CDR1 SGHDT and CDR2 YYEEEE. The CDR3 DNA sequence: TGTGCCAGCAGCTACATACAGGGAACAGATACGCAGTATTTT. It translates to CASSYIQGTDTQYF. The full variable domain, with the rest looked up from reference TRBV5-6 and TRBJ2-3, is DAGVTQSPTHLIKTRGQQVTLRCSPKSGHDTVSWYQQALGQGPQFIFQYYEEEERQRGNFPDRFSGHQFPNYSSELNVNALLLGDSALYLCASSYIQGTDTQYFGPGTRLTVL.

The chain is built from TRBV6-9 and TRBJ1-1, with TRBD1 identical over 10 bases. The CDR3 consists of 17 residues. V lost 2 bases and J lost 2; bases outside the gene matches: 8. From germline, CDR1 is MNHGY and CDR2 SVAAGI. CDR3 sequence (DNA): TGTGCCAGCAGTTATCCTGGACAGGGGGGGTTTAACACTGAAGCTTTCTTT. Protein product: CASSYPGQGGFNTEAFF.

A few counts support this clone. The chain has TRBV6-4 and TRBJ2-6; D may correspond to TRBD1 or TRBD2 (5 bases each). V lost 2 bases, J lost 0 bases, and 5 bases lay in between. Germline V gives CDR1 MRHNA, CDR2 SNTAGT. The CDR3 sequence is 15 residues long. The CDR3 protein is CASSDGGSGANVLTF. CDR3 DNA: TGTGCCAGCAGTGACGGGGGCTCTGGGGCCAACGTCCTGACTTTC.

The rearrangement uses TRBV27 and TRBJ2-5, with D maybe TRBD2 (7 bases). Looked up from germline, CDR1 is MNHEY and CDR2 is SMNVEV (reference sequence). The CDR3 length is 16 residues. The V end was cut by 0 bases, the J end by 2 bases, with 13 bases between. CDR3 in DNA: TGTGCCAGCAGTTTATCGTTCGGGGGGCCTCAAGAGACCCAGTACTTC. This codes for CASSLSFGGPQETQYF.

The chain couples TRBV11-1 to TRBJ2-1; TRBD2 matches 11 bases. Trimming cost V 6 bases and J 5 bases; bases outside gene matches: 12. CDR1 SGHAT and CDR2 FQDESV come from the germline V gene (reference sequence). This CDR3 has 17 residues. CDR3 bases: TGTGCCAGCAGGGGTGAGATAGCGGGGGGGACCAACAATGAGCAGTTCTTC. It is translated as CASRGEIAGGTNNEQFF.

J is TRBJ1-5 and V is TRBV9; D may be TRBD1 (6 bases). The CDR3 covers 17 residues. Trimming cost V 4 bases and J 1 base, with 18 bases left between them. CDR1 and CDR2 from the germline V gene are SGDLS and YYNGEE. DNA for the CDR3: TGTGCCAGCAGCAGGATGTCGCCGGGACACAGCAATCAGCCCCAGCATTTT. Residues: CASSRMSPGHSNQPQHF.

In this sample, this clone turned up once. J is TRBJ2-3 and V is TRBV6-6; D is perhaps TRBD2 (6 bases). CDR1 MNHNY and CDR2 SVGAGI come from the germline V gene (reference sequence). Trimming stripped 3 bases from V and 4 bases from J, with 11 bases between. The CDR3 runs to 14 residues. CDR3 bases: TGTGCCAGCAGTTATGAAGGAGGGGCAGATACGCAGTATTTT. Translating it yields CASSYEGGADTQYF.

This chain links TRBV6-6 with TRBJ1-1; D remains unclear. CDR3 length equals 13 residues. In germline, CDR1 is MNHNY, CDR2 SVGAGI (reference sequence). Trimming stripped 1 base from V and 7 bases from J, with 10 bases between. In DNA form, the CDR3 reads TGTGCCAGCAGTTACTTAGATGCGAGTGAAGCTTTCTTT. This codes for CASSYLDASEAFF.

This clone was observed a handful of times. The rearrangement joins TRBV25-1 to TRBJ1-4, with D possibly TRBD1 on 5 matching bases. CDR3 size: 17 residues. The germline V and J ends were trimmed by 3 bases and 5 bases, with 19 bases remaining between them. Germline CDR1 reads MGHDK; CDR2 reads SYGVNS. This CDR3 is CASSDWGGEQKNEKLFF. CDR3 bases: TGTGCCAGCAGTGATTGGGGGGGAGAACAGAAGAATGAAAAACTGTTTTTT.

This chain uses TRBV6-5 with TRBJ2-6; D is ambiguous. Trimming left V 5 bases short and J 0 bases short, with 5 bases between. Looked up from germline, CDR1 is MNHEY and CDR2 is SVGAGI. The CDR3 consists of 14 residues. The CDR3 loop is CASSPFSGANVLTF. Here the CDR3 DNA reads TGTGCCAGCAGTCCTTTCTCTGGGGCCAACGTCCTGACTTTC.